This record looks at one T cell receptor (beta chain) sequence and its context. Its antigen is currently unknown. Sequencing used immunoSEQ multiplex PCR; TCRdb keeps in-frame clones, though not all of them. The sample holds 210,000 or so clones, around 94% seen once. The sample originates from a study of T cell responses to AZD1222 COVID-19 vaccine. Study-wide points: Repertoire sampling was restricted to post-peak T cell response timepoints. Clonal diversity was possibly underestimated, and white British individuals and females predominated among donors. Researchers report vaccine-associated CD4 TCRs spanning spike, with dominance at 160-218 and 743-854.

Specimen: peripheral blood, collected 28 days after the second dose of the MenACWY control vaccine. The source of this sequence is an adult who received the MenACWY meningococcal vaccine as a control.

DNA for the CDR3: TGTGCCAGCAGCAGCGGGACTAGCGGAGTCAATGAGCAGTACTTC. The encoded protein is CASSSGTSGVNEQYF. V usage is TRBV11-2 and J usage is TRBJ2-7, with 11 bases matching TRBD2. This CDR3 comprises 15 residues. Germline V gene lookup returns CDR1 SGHAT and CDR2 FQNNGV. Trimming cost V 5 bases and J 7 bases; bases outside gene matches: 10.